A selection of T cell receptor beta chains follows, all from one sample in a study of T cells in Graves' hyperthyroidism and ophthalmopathy. TCRdb reprocessed the multiplex PCR reads with MiXCR, giving one entry per CDR3 protein. The repertoire has roughly 100,000 distinct CDR3 sequences, 40% to 50% of them found once; the top ten carry roughly 25%. Sequencing was done on a sample of blood. These receptors all stem from a man aged 35-49 years with Graves' hyperthyroidism. Each CDR3 is given with its conserved first and last residue. D genes are given only for firm matches. Size tells how often a clone was seen (once, few, many) or the class of an expanded clone, and some rows leave it out.

clone_size j_call d_call v_call cdr3_aa cdr3_nt
- TRBJ1-3 TRBD1 TRBV29-1 CSVAQGSGNTIYF TGCAGCGTTGCACAGGGGTCTGGAAACACCATATATTTT
many TRBJ2-3 - TRBV25-1 CASSEYYGDTQYF TGTGCCAGCAGTGAATATTACGGGGATACGCAGTATTTT
- TRBJ2-3 - TRBV20-1 CGARGSLRGDTQYF TGCGGTGCTAGGGGGTCCCTTCGTGGGGATACGCAGTATTTT
- TRBJ2-1 - TRBV15 CATTDSGGYVSDEQFF TGTGCCACCACCGATAGTGGGGGGTATGTTTCGGATGAGCAGTTCTTC
many TRBJ2-2 - TRBV11-3 CASSGTPTGELFF TGTGCCAGCAGCGGGACTCCTACCGGGGAGCTGTTTTTT
many TRBJ2-1 - TRBV4-2 CASSLTTISGNEQFF TGTGCCAGCAGCCTCACCACTATTAGCGGCAATGAGCAGTTCTTC
- TRBJ2-7 TRBD1 TRBV19 CASRDRGRASSGEQYF TGTGCCAGTAGGGACAGGGGCAGGGCCTCATCGGGGGAGCAGTACTTC
many TRBJ1-2 TRBD1 TRBV5-1 CASSLDRGNMFYGYTF TGCGCCAGCAGTCTGGACAGGGGGAATATGTTCTATGGCTACACCTTC
once TRBJ2-7 - TRBV25-1 CASSDRGVPRVDEQYF TGTGCCAGCAGTGATCGAGGGGTACCTAGGGTCGACGAGCAGTACTTC
- TRBJ2-7 - TRBV11-3 CASSSLPEEEQYF TGTGCCAGCAGCTCCCTCCCAGAAGAAGAGCAGTACTTC
- TRBJ2-2 - TRBV2 CASSHRDGELFF TGTGCCAGCAGCCACAGGGACGGGGAGCTGTTTTTT
many TRBJ1-5 - TRBV7-9 CASSLYNQPQHF TGTGCCAGCAGCCTCTACAATCAGCCCCAGCATTTT
many TRBJ2-3 - TRBV12-3/TRBV12-4 CASSLAGAITQYF TGTGCCAGCAGTTTAGCAGGGGCTATTACGCAGTATTTT
many TRBJ1-5 - TRBV6-1 CASSDPTGLSNQPQHF TGTGCCAGCAGTGACCCAACAGGGTTAAGCAATCAGCCCCAGCATTTT
- TRBJ2-3 TRBD2 TRBV29-1 CSVGGTSVDTDTQYF TGCAGCGTTGGCGGGACTAGTGTGGACACAGATACGCAGTATTTT
many TRBJ2-7 - TRBV6-5 CASSLGTSHEQYF TGTGCCAGCAGCCTCGGGACGTCCCACGAGCAGTACTTC
- TRBJ2-5 - TRBV18 CASSPINQETQYF TGTGCCAGCTCACCAATAAATCAAGAGACCCAGTACTTC
many TRBJ2-1 TRBD2 TRBV12-3/TRBV12-4 CASSQTSGYNNEQFF TGTGCCAGCAGCCAAACTAGCGGGTATAACAATGAGCAGTTCTTC
- TRBJ2-7 TRBD1 TRBV20-1 CSARGQGRLEQYF TGCAGTGCACGGGGACAGGGACGTCTCGAGCAGTACTTC
- TRBJ2-3 TRBD2 TRBV7-2 CASSSADKGRGTDTQYF TGTGCCAGCAGCTCCGCGGACAAGGGGAGGGGCACAGATACGCAGTATTTT
- TRBJ2-7 TRBD2 TRBV28 CASVTSGTPYEQYF TGTGCCAGTGTGACTAGCGGGACCCCCTACGAGCAGTACTTC
- TRBJ2-3 TRBD1 TRBV10-3 CAISEGTGTDTQYF TGTGCCATCAGTGAGGGGACAGGCACAGATACGCAGTATTTT
- TRBJ2-3 - TRBV15 CATSGMASTDTQYF TGTGCCACCAGTGGGATGGCTAGCACAGATACGCAGTATTTT
many TRBJ2-1 - TRBV12-3/TRBV12-4 CASTSGVHYNEQFF TGTGCCAGCACCTCGGGGGTACACTACAATGAGCAGTTCTTC
many TRBJ2-3 - TRBV20-1 CSVGAGGADTQYF TGCAGTGTCGGAGCGGGCGGGGCAGATACGCAGTATTTT
- TRBJ2-7 - TRBV20-1 CGIGRGGYEQHF TGCGGAATCGGCAGGGGTGGGTACGAGCAGCACTTC
many TRBJ2-7 TRBD2 TRBV7-9 CASSLEGLAVYEQYF TGTGCCAGCAGCTTAGAGGGACTAGCGGTATACGAGCAGTACTTC
few TRBJ2-7 - TRBV20-1 CSARGGGSSYEQYF TGCAGTGCTAGGGGGGGAGGAAGCTCCTACGAGCAGTACTTC
- TRBJ2-7 - TRBV2 CASSKVGGHSPHEQYF TGTGCCAGCAGTAAGGTCGGGGGCCACAGTCCCCACGAGCAGTACTTC
many TRBJ1-1 - TRBV19 CASTNHRGNTEAFF TGTGCCAGTACCAATCACCGGGGGAACACTGAAGCTTTCTTT
- TRBJ2-2 TRBD1 TRBV4-1 CASSRRGTGANTGELFF TGCGCCAGCAGCCGACGGGGGACAGGGGCAAACACCGGGGAGCTGTTTTTT
- TRBJ1-1 - TRBV5-1 CASSFRLNTEALF TGCGCCAGCAGCTTCAGGCTGAACACTGAAGCTCTTTTT
many TRBJ1-5 - TRBV20-1 CSARDSIYNQPQHF TGCAGTGCTAGAGACAGTATCTACAATCAGCCCCAGCATTTT
- TRBJ1-2 TRBD1 TRBV5-6 CASSLGQGAWGYTF TGTGCCAGCAGCTTAGGACAGGGGGCATGGGGCTACACCTTC
many TRBJ1-5 - TRBV12-3/TRBV12-4 CASSLFQGGQPQHF TGTGCCAGCAGTTTATTTCAGGGCGGCCAGCCCCAGCATTTT
- TRBJ2-4 - TRBV7-2 CASSFGGDRNIQYF TGTGCCAGCAGCTTTGGGGGGGACAGAAACATTCAGTACTTC
- TRBJ1-5 - TRBV10-2 CASSGGGGKETQHF TGCGCCAGCAGTGGGGGGGGGGGTAAAGAGACCCAGCATTTT
- TRBJ2-4 TRBD2 TRBV6-1 CATGLLKNIQYF TGTGCCACGGGACTACTGAAAAACATTCAGTACTTC
- TRBJ2-5 - TRBV9 CASSASGPFSQYF TGTGCCAGCAGCGCCAGCGGGCCGTTTTCCCAGTACTTC
many TRBJ1-1 - TRBV10-3 CAISGSYGTNTEAFF TGTGCCATCAGTGGGTCGTACGGCACGAACACTGAAGCTTTCTTT
- TRBJ2-7 - TRBV5-1 CASSLLPGAGYEQYF TGCGCCAGCAGCCTACTACCGGGGGCCGGGTACGAGCAGTACTTC
- TRBJ2-5 - TRBV20-1 CSAREGSETQYF TGCAGTGCTAGAGAGGGAAGCGAGACCCAGTACTTC
many TRBJ1-6 TRBD1 TRBV6-1 CASSETGAGGPLHF TGTGCCAGCAGTGAAACAGGGGCAGGCGGACCCCTCCACTTT
- TRBJ2-7 - TRBV24-1 CATVLSDEQYF TGTGCCACTGTACTCTCCGACGAGCAGTACTTC
- TRBJ2-2 TRBD2 TRBV6-6 CASSYRTSGRVKTGELFF TGTGCCAGCAGTTACCGGACTAGCGGGAGGGTCAAGACCGGGGAGCTGTTTTTT
many TRBJ2-7 TRBD2 TRBV28 CASSSLAGVREQYF TGTGCCAGCAGCTCGTTAGCGGGAGTTAGGGAGCAGTACTTC
many TRBJ2-1 - TRBV6-6 CASRRDGEAEQFF TGTGCCAGCAGAAGGGACGGCGAGGCTGAGCAGTTCTTC
- TRBJ2-5 TRBD2 TRBV7-2 CASSRQGVLAGQETQYF TGTGCCAGCAGCCGACAAGGGGTCCTAGCGGGTCAAGAGACCCAGTACTTC
- TRBJ1-2 - TRBV7-9 CASSQTGRGRDGYTF TGTGCCAGCAGCCAAACCGGACGGGGAAGGGATGGCTACACCTTC
- TRBJ1-2 TRBD1 TRBV2 CASSARVTTMGQYGYTF TGTGCCAGCAGTGCTAGAGTCACTACCATGGGACAGTACGGCTACACCTTC
many TRBJ2-1 - TRBV7-2 CASKSRSYNEQFF TGTGCCAGCAAGAGTCGCTCCTACAATGAGCAGTTCTTC
- TRBJ2-6 - TRBV2 CASSGDSGANVLTF TGTGCCAGCAGTGGGGACTCCGGGGCCAACGTCCTGACTTTC
many TRBJ2-6 - TRBV5-4 CASWGSSGANVLTF TGTGCCAGTTGGGGGTCCTCTGGGGCCAACGTCCTGACTTTC
- TRBJ2-3 TRBD1 TRBV15 CATSSQTGSLPDTQYF TGTGCCACCAGCAGTCAGACAGGGAGTCTACCAGATACGCAGTATTTT
many TRBJ2-7 - TRBV20-1 CSAPPPGHFSSSDEQHF TGCAGTGCCCCTCCCCCGGGACACTTTTCCTCAAGCGACGAGCAGCACTTC
few TRBJ1-1 - TRBV15 CATSRDDAVNTEAFF TGTGCCACCAGCAGAGATGATGCGGTGAACACTGAAGCTTTCTTT
- TRBJ2-7 - TRBV2 CTSTGTIPYEQYF TGTACCAGCACCGGGACGATCCCCTACGAGCAGTACTTC
- TRBJ1-2 TRBD1 TRBV25-1 CASSETGTGGGSLPYGYTF TGTGCCAGCAGTGAAACCGGGACAGGGGGGGGGAGCCTACCATATGGCTACACCTTC
few TRBJ1-5 - TRBV27 CASSLVSNQPQHF TGTGCCAGCAGTTTGGTCAGTAATCAGCCCCAGCATTTT